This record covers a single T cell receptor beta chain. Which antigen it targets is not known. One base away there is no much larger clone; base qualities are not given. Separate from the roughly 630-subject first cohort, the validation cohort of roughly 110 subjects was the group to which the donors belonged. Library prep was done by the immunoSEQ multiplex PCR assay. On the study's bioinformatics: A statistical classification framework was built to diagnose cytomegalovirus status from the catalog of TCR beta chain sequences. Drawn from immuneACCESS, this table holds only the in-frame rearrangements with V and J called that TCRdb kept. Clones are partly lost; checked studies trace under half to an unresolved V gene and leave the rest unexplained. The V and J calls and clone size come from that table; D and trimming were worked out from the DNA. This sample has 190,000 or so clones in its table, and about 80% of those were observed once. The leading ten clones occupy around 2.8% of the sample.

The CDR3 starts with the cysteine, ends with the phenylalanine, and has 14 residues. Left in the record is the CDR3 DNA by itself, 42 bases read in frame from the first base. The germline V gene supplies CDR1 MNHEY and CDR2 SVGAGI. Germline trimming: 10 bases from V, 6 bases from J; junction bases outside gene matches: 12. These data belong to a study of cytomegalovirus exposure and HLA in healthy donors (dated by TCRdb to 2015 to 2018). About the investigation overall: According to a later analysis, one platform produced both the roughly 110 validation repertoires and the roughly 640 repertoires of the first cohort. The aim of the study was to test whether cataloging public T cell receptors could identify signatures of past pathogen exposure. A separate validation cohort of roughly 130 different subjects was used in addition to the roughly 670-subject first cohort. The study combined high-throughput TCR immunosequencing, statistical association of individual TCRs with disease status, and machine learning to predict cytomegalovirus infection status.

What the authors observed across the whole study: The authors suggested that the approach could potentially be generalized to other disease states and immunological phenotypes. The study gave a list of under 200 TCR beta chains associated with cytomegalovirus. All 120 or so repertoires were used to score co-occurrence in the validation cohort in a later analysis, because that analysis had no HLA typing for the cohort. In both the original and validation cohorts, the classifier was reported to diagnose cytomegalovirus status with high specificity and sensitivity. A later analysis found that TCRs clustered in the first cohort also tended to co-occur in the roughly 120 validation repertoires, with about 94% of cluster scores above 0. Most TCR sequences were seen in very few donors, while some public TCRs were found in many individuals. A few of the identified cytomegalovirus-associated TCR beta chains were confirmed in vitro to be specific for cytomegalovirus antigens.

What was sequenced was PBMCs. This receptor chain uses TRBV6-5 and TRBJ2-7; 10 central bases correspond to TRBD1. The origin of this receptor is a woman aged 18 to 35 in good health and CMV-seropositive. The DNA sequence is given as TGTGCCACTAGGGGACAGGGGAGAGTTGGCGAGCAGTACTTC. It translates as CATRGQGRVGEQYF.